Each of the 25 T cell receptor beta chains below was sequenced from the same sample in a study of blood T cells in healthy people across ages. Using a J-beta primer mix together with a sample-barcoded 5' primer, a second PCR was run for about 7 to 12 cycles. TCRdb re-called the 5' RACE reads with MiXCR, one entry per CDR3 protein. The sample has 910,000 or so distinct CDR3 sequences, around 54% seen once. The sequencing sample was made of blood. The source is a woman aged 60-75 years in good health.

This clonotype was observed a handful of times. The V call is TRBV29-1, the J call TRBJ2-7; no definite D call. CDR1 and CDR2 from the germline V gene are SQVTM and ANQGSEA. V lost 5 bases and J 0 bases, leaving 8 bases between the germline ends. The CDR3 loop spans 12 amino acids. The chain's CDR3 is CSVNDNSYEQYF. The CDR3 DNA sequence: TGCAGCGTTAATGACAACTCCTACGAGCAGTACTTC.

The chain combines TRBV7-2 with TRBJ2-1, with D tentatively TRBD1 or TRBD2 (5 bases each). V was cut by 5 bases and J by 2 bases, with 13 bases left in between. This CDR3 region has 15 residues. The germline CDR1 and CDR2 sequences are SGHTA and FQGNSA. CDR3: CASSTLRGAYNEQFF. In DNA, the CDR3 is TGTGCCAGCAGCACCCTGAGGGGAGCCTACAATGAGCAGTTCTTC. Full variable domain (outside the CDR3, taken from reference TRBV7-2 and TRBJ2-1): GAGVSQSPSNKVTEKGKDVELRCDPISGHTALYWYRQSLGQGLEFLIYFQGNSAPDKSGLPSDRFSAERTGGSVSTLTIQRTQQEDSAVYLCASSTLRGAYNEQFFGPGTRLTVL.

This clonotype was observed once. This chain joins TRBV6-1 and TRBJ2-7, with unresolved D. Trimming took off 6 bases at V and 7 bases at J, with 13 bases between the two ends. Germline CDR1 reads MNHNS; CDR2 reads SASEGT. CDR3 length: 12 amino acids. The chain's CDR3 is CASRGIGREQYF. The CDR3 nucleotides read TGTGCCAGCAGGGGCATTGGTCGGGAGCAGTACTTC.

V gene TRBV5-6 combines with J gene TRBJ1-5; D might be TRBD1 (6 bases). This CDR3 comprises 16 residues. Germline lookup yields CDR1 SGHDT and CDR2 YYEEEE. The V and J ends lost 4 bases and 7 bases respectively, with 21 bases between them. The chain's CDR3 is CASSPWTEQGRQPQHF. The CDR3 DNA is TGTGCCAGCAGCCCGTGGACAGAACAAGGCAGGCAGCCCCAGCATTTT.

V and J are TRBV12-3 or TRBV12-4 and TRBJ2-3, with D possibly TRBD1 on 7 matching bases. CDR3 size: 17 residues. The V and J ends lost 0 bases and 0 bases respectively, with 13 bases between them. The DNA of the CDR3 is TGTGCCAGCAGTTTAGCGCTGGAGGGGGCTAGCACAGATACGCAGTATTTT. This codes for CASSLALEGASTDTQYF.

This clonotype was recorded only once. The CDR3: CASRQGEAEGYNEQFF. CDR3 nucleotide sequence: TGTGCCAGCAGACAGGGGGAGGCCGAGGGTTACAATGAGCAGTTCTTC. V usage is TRBV6-1 and J usage is TRBJ2-1, with 8 nucleotides matching TRBD1. CDR3 length equals 16 residues. CDR1 and CDR2 from the germline V gene are MNHNS and SASEGT. The V gene end was trimmed by 6 bases and the J gene end by 4 bases; junction bases not matched to a gene: 11.

This clonotype has only a few counts. The chain employs TRBV20-1 and TRBJ2-5; 10 nucleotides align to TRBD2. Germline CDR1 and CDR2: DFQATT and SNEGSKA (reference sequence). This CDR3 comprises 14 residues. V shed 3 bases, J shed 5 bases, and the junction held 6 bases outside the gene matches. DNA of the CDR3: TGCAGTGCTAGTCGCCTAGCGGGAGTTGAGACCCAGTACTTC. Encoded protein: CSASRLAGVETQYF.

The chain uses TRBV20-1 and TRBJ2-1, with D possibly TRBD2 on 6 matching bases. The J call could be wrong; TRBJ2-7 is a better fit for the DNA end. From germline, CDR1 is DFQATT and CDR2 SNEGSKA (reference sequence). This CDR3 is 14 amino acids long. CDR3 sequence reads: CSAPRAGSYNEQYF. The DNA of the CDR3 is TGCAGTGCCCCACGGGCGGGGTCCTACAATGAGCAGTACTTC.

In this sample, this clonotype turned up many times. This chain joins TRBV10-3 and TRBJ2-5; 9 nucleotides align to TRBD2. The germline V gene has CDR1 ENHRY and CDR2 SYGVKD. CDR3 length: 16 amino acids. J gave up 5 bases and V 0 bases, and 7 bases lay outside the gene matches. CDR3 amino acids: CAISESLAGRWETQYF. The CDR3 bases are TGTGCCATCAGTGAGTCGCTAGCGGGACGGTGGGAGACCCAGTACTTC.

J is TRBJ1-1 and V is TRBV4-2; D may be TRBD1 (6 bases). This CDR3 is 17 amino acids long. Germline V CDR1 and CDR2: LGHNA, YNFKEQ. V was clipped by 0 bases and J by 2 bases, with 16 bases between them. As DNA, the CDR3 is TGTGCCAGCAGCCAAGATGTCGCAGGGGCCCTTAACACTGAAGCTTTCTTT. Its protein is CASSQDVAGALNTEAFF.

Points on this clonotype: One end of the junction is discordant with germline, which a read error may explain. J is TRBJ2-3 and V is TRBV7-2, with a tentative D call TRBD2 (6 bases). This CDR3 is built from 17 residues. Germline values: CDR1 SGHTA, CDR2 FQGNSA. The CDR3 reads CASNLGPAGLSTDTQYF. In DNA, the CDR3 is TGTGCCAGCAACTTAGGCCCAGCGGGCTTAAGCACAGATACGCAGTATTTT.

The V gene is TRBV7-2, the J gene TRBJ2-7; 7 bases are shared with TRBD2. Germline V gene data show CDR1 as SGHTA and CDR2 as FQGNSA. The CDR3 is made up of 19 amino acids. Losses at the gene ends were 2 bases for V and 3 bases for J; bases not matched to a gene: 19. CDR3 DNA sequence: TGTGCCAGCAGCTTATGGGGGGGTTTAGTAGCTTTGGCTAACTACGAGCAGTACTTC. Its translation: CASSLWGGLVALANYEQYF.

This chain joins TRBV6-4 and TRBJ1-6; 9 nucleotides line up with TRBD1. The CDR3 loop spans 15 amino acids. J gave up 10 bases and V 3 bases, and 7 bases lay outside the gene matches. Germline V gene data show CDR1 as MRHNA and CDR2 as SNTAGT. This CDR3 is CASSETGGGGSPLHF. In nucleotides, the CDR3 is TGTGCCAGCAGTGAAACAGGGGGCGGAGGATCACCCCTCCACTTT.

This clonotype occurred a few times. J is TRBJ2-5 and V is TRBV10-2; D is perhaps TRBD1 (5 bases). The CDR3 covers 12 residues. The V and J ends lost 2 bases and 11 bases respectively, with 12 bases between them. Germline CDR1 WSHSY, CDR2 SAAADI. CDR3: CASSEQGREQYF. CDR3 sequence (DNA): TGCGCCAGCAGTGAGCAGGGTCGAGAGCAGTACTTC.

The V gene is TRBV5-1, the J gene TRBJ2-3; perhaps TRBD1 as D (6 bases). Germline V CDR1 and CDR2: SGHRS, YFSETQ. Deletions cut 4 bases from V and 1 base from J, with 16 bases between. The CDR3 consists of 16 residues. This CDR3 reads CASSAWDTSGTDTQYF. The CDR3 DNA reads as TGCGCCAGCAGCGCCTGGGACACCTCTGGCACAGATACGCAGTATTTT.

This clonotype came up once. One junction end disagrees with the germline gene, perhaps due to a read error. CDR3 protein: CSIEATTDTQYF. Written as DNA, the CDR3 is TGCAGCATTGAGGCTACCACAGATACGCAGTATTTT. The rearrangement links TRBV29-1 to TRBJ2-3; D call uncertain. Germline lookup yields CDR1 SQVTM and CDR2 ANQGSEA. The CDR3 runs to 12 residues.

There are a few counts of this clonotype. The V gene is TRBV4-1, the J gene TRBJ2-7, with unresolved D. There are 14 residues in the CDR3. V lost 6 bases to trimming and J lost 3 bases, with 15 bases between them. From germline, CDR1 is MGHRA and CDR2 YSYEKL. The DNA of the CDR3 is TGCGCCAGCAGTCAAACCGGGCCCCTCTACGAGCAGTACTTC. Translated: CASSQTGPLYEQYF.

This clonotype has only one observation. The genes are TRBV10-2 and TRBJ1-6; 7 bases agree with TRBD1. The CDR3 contains 13 residues. J was trimmed by 6 bases and V by 6 bases; bases with no gene match: 2. Per the germline V gene, CDR1 is WSHSY and CDR2 is SAAADI. CDR3 in amino acids: CASRGTANSPLHF. The CDR3 nucleotides read TGCGCCAGCAGAGGGACAGCTAATTCACCCCTCCACTTT.

V is TRBV20-1 and J is TRBJ1-5, with 9 nucleotides matching TRBD1. CDR1 and CDR2 from the germline V gene are DFQATT and SNEGSKA (reference sequence). V trimming: 3 bases; J trimming: 4 bases; junction bases outside the gene matches: 4. The CDR3 is made up of 14 amino acids. The CDR3 region is CSASGGTGNQPQHF. CDR3 nucleotides: TGCAGTGCTAGTGGGGGGACAGGGAATCAGCCCCAGCATTTT.

The table lists this clonotype with a count of one. This sequence joins TRBV28 and TRBJ2-3; TRBD1 is a possible D gene (6 bases). Germline-derived CDR1 and CDR2 are MDHEN and SYDVKM. V gave up 2 bases and J gave up 5 bases, with 11 bases separating them. CDR3 length: 14 residues. This CDR3 is CASSLRQDGDTQYF. In DNA, the CDR3 is TGTGCCAGCAGTTTAAGACAGGACGGAGATACGCAGTATTTT.

The chain recombines TRBV5-1 with TRBJ2-5; D possibly corresponds to TRBD1 (6 bases). This CDR3 is built from 13 residues. CDR1 is SGHRS, CDR2 YFSETQ, per germline. Between the trimmed V and J ends, which lost 2 bases and 9 bases, there was a span of 14 bases. CDR3 in amino acids: CASSFTGTAAQYF. The CDR3 region has the DNA TGCGCCAGCAGCTTTACAGGGACGGCGGCCCAGTACTTC.

This rearrangement joins TRBV28 to TRBJ2-1; maybe TRBD1 (6 bases). The germline V gene has CDR1 MDHEN and CDR2 SYDVKM. V lost 8 bases to trimming and J lost 9 bases, with 23 bases between them. The CDR3 loop spans 15 amino acids. The CDR3 coding sequence is TGTGCCAGCGCCTACTCCGGGCAGGGGATGGTTGAGCAGTTCTTC. This translates into CASAYSGQGMVEQFF. Complete variable domain (other parts from reference TRBV28 and TRBJ2-1): DVKVTQSSRYLVKRTGEKVFLECVQDMDHENMFWYRQDPGLGLRLIYFSYDVKMKEKGDIPEGYSVSREKKERFSLILESASTNQTSMYLCASAYSGQGMVEQFFGPGTRLTVL.

The chain employs TRBV12-5 and TRBJ1-1; D is ambiguous. Germline V gives CDR1 LGHNT, CDR2 FRNRAP. Trimming removed 3 bases from V and 1 base from J, with 6 bases in between. The CDR3 is 13 amino acids. CDR3 residues: CASGLAGNTEAFF. Written as DNA, the CDR3 is TGTGCTAGTGGTTTAGCGGGGAACACTGAAGCTTTCTTT.

There are a few counts of this clonotype. V is TRBV14 and J is TRBJ1-2; D is possibly TRBD1 (5 bases). Germline CDR1 reads SGHDN; CDR2 reads FVKESK. Trimming pared 1 base from V and 13 bases from J, leaving 13 bases between. This CDR3 region has 12 residues. CDR3 loop: CASSQGGRGATF. DNA of the CDR3: TGTGCCAGCAGCCAAGGGGGACGGGGAGCCACCTTC.

J is TRBJ1-4 and V is TRBV18; D is undetermined. The CDR3 extends over 14 amino acids. V lost 2 bases, J lost 5 bases, and 9 bases lay in between. Germline CDR1 reads KGHSH; CDR2 reads LQKENI. This CDR3 is CASSPAARNEKLFF. DNA for the CDR3: TGTGCCAGCTCACCAGCGGCAAGAAATGAAAAACTGTTTTTT.